A single sample gave rise to the 10 T cell receptor beta chains below, sequenced in a study of regulatory and conventional T cells in RAG deficiency. Blood CD4+ CD25-high CD127-low regulatory T cells supplied the genomic DNA template. Clones were read by immunoSEQ multiplex PCR, and TCRdb kept only the in-frame ones, dropping some. The sample has roughly 30,000 clones, about 89% seen once. These same data were also listed under a study on regulatory T cells. That work adds: The PCR used 52 TRBV and 13 TRBJ primers.

Sequencing used Tregs sorted from blood. Receptors were obtained from a human donor in good health.

This rearrangement joins TRBV5-4 to TRBJ2-1, with 7 bases fitting TRBD1. Germline V CDR1 and CDR2: SGHNT, YYREEE (reference sequence). The length of the CDR3 is 12 residues. V was clipped by 4 bases and J by 10 bases; unmatched bases: 5. The CDR3, as DNA: TGTGCCAGCAGCAGACAGGGACGGGAGCAGTTCTTC. Protein sequence: CASSRQGREQFF.

The chain recombines TRBV28 with TRBJ1-2, with 8 bases lining up with TRBD1. CDR3 length: 16 residues. The V gene's germline CDR1 is MDHEN and CDR2 SYDVKM. V lost 3 bases and J lost 4; bases outside the gene matches: 10. CDR3 nucleotides: TGTGCCAGCAGTTTCAGTGACAGGGGAGGACTCTATGGCTACACCTTC. Protein: CASSFSDRGGLYGYTF.

This sequence joins TRBV5-1 and TRBJ1-1; 7 bases are a match to TRBD1. Germline CDR1 SGHRS, CDR2 YFSETQ. There are 13 residues in the CDR3. Losses at the gene ends were 4 bases for V and 1 base for J; bases not matched to a gene: 1. CDR3 bases: TGCGCCAGCAGCGGGACAGCGAACACTGAAGCTTTCTTT. Translated: CASSGTANTEAFF.

The gene calls are TRBV7-8 and TRBJ1-2; TRBD1 is a possible D gene (5 bases). Germline V gene data show CDR1 as SGHVS and CDR2 as FQNEAQ. V gave up 5 bases and J gave up 8 bases, with 18 bases separating them. The CDR3 is made up of 14 amino acids. The chain's CDR3 is CASSMRRTRGGYTF. The CDR3 DNA follows: TGTGCCAGCAGCATGAGAAGGACGCGGGGGGGCTACACCTTC.

The count of this clone is one. This chain connects TRBV5-1 to TRBJ2-5; TRBD1 matches 7 bases. Germline V gene data show CDR1 as SGHRS and CDR2 as YFSETQ. There are 15 residues in the CDR3. V shed 7 bases, J shed 3 bases, and the junction held 12 bases outside the gene matches. The CDR3 sequence: CASSLFSGGEETQYF. The CDR3 DNA reads TGCGCCAGCTCTCTTTTTTCAGGGGGAGAAGAGACCCAGTACTTC. Based on the CDR3 plus reference TRBV5-1 and TRBJ2-5, the full variable domain is KAGVTQTPRYLIKTRGQQVTLSCSPISGHRSVSWYQQTPGQGLQFLFEYFSETQRNKGNFPGRFSGRQFSNSRSEMNVSTLELGDSALYLCASSLFSGGEETQYFGPGTRLLVL.

The genes are TRBV19 and TRBJ2-3; TRBD2 aligns across 11 bases. This CDR3 is built from 19 residues. Germline V gene data show CDR1 as LNHDA and CDR2 as SQIVND (reference sequence). The junction had 14 bases not matched to a gene; V was cut back by 4 bases and J by 2 bases. CDR3 in DNA: TGTGCCAGTAGTACCTACCACCCGACTAGCGGGGCCTTCACAGATACGCAGTATTTT. Its translation is CASSTYHPTSGAFTDTQYF.

This rearrangement joins TRBV11-2 to TRBJ2-1; 12 nucleotides line up with TRBD1. Germline-derived CDR1 and CDR2 are SGHAT and FQNNGV. V trimming: 5 bases; J trimming: 3 bases; junction bases outside the gene matches: 5. The CDR3 sequence is 16 residues long. The chain's CDR3 is CASSPRDRGLYNEQFF. In DNA, the CDR3 is TGTGCCAGCAGCCCTCGGGACAGGGGGCTCTACAATGAGCAGTTCTTC.

This chain joins TRBV5-1 and TRBJ1-3; D ambiguous. The V end lost 0 bases, the J end lost 0 bases, and 7 bases lay between the germline ends. Germline V gene data show CDR1 as SGHRS and CDR2 as YFSETQ. This CDR3 region has 15 residues. This CDR3 is CASSLEGISGNTIYF. The CDR3 coding sequence is TGCGCCAGCAGCTTGGAAGGAATCTCTGGAAACACCATATATTTT.

J is TRBJ1-2 and V is TRBV19; 8 bases are shared with TRBD1. Germline loops: CDR1 LNHDA, CDR2 SQIVND (reference sequence). The junction had 5 bases not matched to a gene; V was cut back by 0 bases and J by 5 bases. The CDR3 extends over 15 amino acids. Here the CDR3 reads CASSIDRGRSYGYTF. The DNA of the CDR3 is TGTGCCAGTAGTATAGACAGGGGGCGTTCTTATGGCTACACCTTC.

The CDR3 DNA sequence: TGTGCCAGCAGCTTAGGGACAGTGGCCTTCGGTCAGCCCCAGCATTTT. Encoded protein: CASSLGTVAFGQPQHF. The chain combines TRBV7-9 with TRBJ1-5, with TRBD1 as a possible D gene (6 bases). Germline CDR1 reads SEHNR; CDR2 reads FQNEAQ (reference sequence). The CDR3 is 16 residues long. V was trimmed by 1 base and J by 6 bases, leaving 16 bases between them. The full variable domain, completed using reference TRBV7-9 and TRBJ1-5, is DTGVSQNPRHKITKRGQNVTFRCDPISEHNRLYWYRQTLGQGPEFLTYFQNEAQLEKSRLLSDRFSAERPKGSFSTLEIQRTEQGDSAMYLCASSLGTVAFGQPQHFGDGTRLSIL.